This T cell receptor (beta chain) was captured by sequencing in a study of glioma-infiltrating T cells. Study results and limitations: Tissue-blood divergence was below expectation in non-neoplastic patients, above in gliomas. Only very few CDR3 sequences appeared in both tissue and blood.

Amplification of TCR alpha and beta CDR3 regions from RNA used iRepertoire nested multiplex PCR. TCRdb reanalysed the multiplex PCR reads using MiXCR and keeps one entry per CDR3 protein. This sample yields 90,000 or so distinct CDR3 sequences, of which about 40% are seen a single time; around two fifths belongs to the top ten. The CDR3 spans 13 residues. Per the germline V gene, CDR1 is MDHEN and CDR2 is SYDVKM. The ends were cut back, 5 bases at V and 4 bases at J, with 8 bases in the middle. This clonotype was counted ten times or more. Its specificity is not known. The clonotype comes from a human donor with low-grade glioma or glioblastoma, undergoing nonglioma brain surgery, or in good health (not recorded which). J is TRBJ2-2 and V is TRBV28; D gene uncertain. The sample taken for sequencing was glioma tissue, nonneoplastic brain tissue, or PBMCs (not recorded which). The CDR3 loop is CASSLPITGELFF. CDR3 bases: TGTGCCAGCAGTCTACCCATCACCGGGGAGCTGTTTTTT.